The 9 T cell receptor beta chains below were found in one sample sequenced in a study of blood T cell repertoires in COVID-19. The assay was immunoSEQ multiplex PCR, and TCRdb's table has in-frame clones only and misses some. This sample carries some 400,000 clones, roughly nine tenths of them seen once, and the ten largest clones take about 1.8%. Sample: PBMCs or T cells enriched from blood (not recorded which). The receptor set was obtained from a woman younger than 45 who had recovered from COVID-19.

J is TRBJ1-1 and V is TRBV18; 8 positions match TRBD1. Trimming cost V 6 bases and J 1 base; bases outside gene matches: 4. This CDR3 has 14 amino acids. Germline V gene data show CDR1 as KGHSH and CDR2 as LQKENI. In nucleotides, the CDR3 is TGTGCCAGCTCGGCGGACAGGGCGAACACTGAAGCTTTCTTT. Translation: CASSADRANTEAFF.

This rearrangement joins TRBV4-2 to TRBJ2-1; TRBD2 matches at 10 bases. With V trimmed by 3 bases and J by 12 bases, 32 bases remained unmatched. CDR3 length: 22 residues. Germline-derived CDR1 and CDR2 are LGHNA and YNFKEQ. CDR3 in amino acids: CASSQEGSSGTSAISSGGVQFF. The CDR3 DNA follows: TGTGCCAGCAGCCAGGAGGGCTCAAGCGGGACTAGCGCAATTTCCTCGGGAGGCGTGCAGTTCTTC.

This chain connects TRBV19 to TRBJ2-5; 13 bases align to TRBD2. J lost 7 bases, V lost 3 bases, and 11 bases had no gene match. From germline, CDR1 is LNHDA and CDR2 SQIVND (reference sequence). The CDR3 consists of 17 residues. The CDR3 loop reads CASSMGLAGSPLGTQYF. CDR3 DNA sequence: TGTGCCAGTAGTATGGGACTAGCGGGGTCCCCCCTCGGGACCCAGTACTTC. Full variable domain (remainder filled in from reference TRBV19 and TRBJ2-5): DGGITQSPKYLFRKEGQNVTLSCEQNLNHDAMYWYRQDPGQGLRLIYYSQIVNDFQKGDIAEGYSVSREKKESFPLTVTSAQKNPTAFYLCASSMGLAGSPLGTQYFGPGTRLLVL.

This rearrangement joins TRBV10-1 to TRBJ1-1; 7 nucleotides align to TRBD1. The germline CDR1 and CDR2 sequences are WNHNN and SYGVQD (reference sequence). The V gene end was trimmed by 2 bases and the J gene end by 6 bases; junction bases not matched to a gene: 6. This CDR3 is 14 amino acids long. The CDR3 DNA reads TGCGCCAGCAGTGAGGCCAGGGGGAAGGCTGAAGCTTTCTTT. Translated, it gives CASSEARGKAEAFF.

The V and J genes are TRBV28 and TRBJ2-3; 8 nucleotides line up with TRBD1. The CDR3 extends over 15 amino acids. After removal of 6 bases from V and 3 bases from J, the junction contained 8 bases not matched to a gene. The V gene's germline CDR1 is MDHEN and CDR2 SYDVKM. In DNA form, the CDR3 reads TGTGCCAGCAGGCGGGGCGGACAGGGAACAGATACGCAGTATTTT. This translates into CASRRGGQGTDTQYF.

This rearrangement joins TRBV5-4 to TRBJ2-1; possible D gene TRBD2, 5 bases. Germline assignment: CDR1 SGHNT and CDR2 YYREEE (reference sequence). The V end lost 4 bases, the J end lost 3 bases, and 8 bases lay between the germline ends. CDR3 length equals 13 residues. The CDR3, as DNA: TGTGCCAGCAGCAGCCGGGACTACAATGAGCAGTTCTTC. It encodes CASSSRDYNEQFF.

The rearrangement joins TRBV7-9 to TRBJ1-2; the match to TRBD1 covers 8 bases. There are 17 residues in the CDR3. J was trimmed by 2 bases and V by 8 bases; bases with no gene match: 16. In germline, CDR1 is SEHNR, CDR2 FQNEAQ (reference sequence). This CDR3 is CASSGPNQGANNYGYTF. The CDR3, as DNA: TGTGCCAGCTCCGGCCCCAACCAGGGGGCTAACAACTATGGCTACACCTTC.

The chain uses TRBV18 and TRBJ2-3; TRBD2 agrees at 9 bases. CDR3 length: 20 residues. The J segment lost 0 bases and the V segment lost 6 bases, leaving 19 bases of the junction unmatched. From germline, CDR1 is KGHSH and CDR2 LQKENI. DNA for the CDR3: TGTGCCAGCTCCCACACCGGACGACTAGCGGCATCCTATAGCACAGATACGCAGTATTTT. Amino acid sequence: CASSHTGRLAASYSTDTQYF.

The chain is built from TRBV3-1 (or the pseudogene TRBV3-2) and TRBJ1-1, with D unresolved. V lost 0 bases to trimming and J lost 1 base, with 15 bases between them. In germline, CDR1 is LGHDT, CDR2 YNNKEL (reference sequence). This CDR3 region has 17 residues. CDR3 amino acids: CASSQDGIRQGNTEAFF. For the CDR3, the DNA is TGTGCCAGCAGCCAAGACGGGATTAGGCAAGGGAACACTGAAGCTTTCTTT.